A single sample gave rise to the 25 T cell receptor beta chains below, sequenced in a study of beta chain features in type 1 diabetes. All of the isolated RNA was reverse transcribed, so expressed TCRB transcripts were sequenced. TCRdb keeps only in-frame clones here, not all; method: immunoSEQ multiplex PCR. This table has some 330,000 clones, approximately 12% appearing once. Regarding the study as a whole: Type 1 diabetes patients showed a moderate but significant shortening of TCRB CDR3s in all four CD4+ subsets.

These receptors lack a known antigen. Sequenced input: naive CD4+ T cells from blood. The receptor set was obtained from a woman aged 18-30 years with type 1 diabetes.

V and J are TRBV5-1 and TRBJ2-7; tentatively, D is TRBD1 (5 bases). Trimming shortened V by 4 bases and J by 2 bases, and 10 bases separated the two germline ends. The CDR3 spans 13 residues. The V gene's germline CDR1 is SGHRS and CDR2 YFSETQ. The CDR3 sequence is CASSDRLTYEQYF. CDR3 in DNA: TGCGCCAGCAGCGACAGATTAACCTACGAGCAGTACTTC.

This sequence joins TRBV2 and TRBJ1-5, with TRBD1 matching over 12 bases. Germline trimming cut 6 bases from V and 0 bases from J; bases unmatched to any gene: 6. The CDR3 has 17 residues. Looked up from germline, CDR1 is SNHLY and CDR2 is FYNNEI. The CDR3 DNA reads TGTGCCAGCAGCCCGGGACAGGGGGCATATAGCAATCAGCCCCAGCATTTT. As protein: CASSPGQGAYSNQPQHF. Full variable domain (missing parts from reference TRBV2 and TRBJ1-5): EPEVTQTPSHQVTQMGQEVILRCVPISNHLYFYWYRQILGQKVEFLVSFYNNEISEKSEIFDDQFSVERPDGSNFTLKIRSTKLEDSAMYFCASSPGQGAYSNQPQHFGDGTRLSIL.

In nucleotides, the CDR3 is TGCGCCAGCAGCTTTAGGGGGCGAACTGAAGCTTTCTTT. It yields the protein CASSFRGRTEAFF. The chain recombines TRBV5-1 with TRBJ1-1; 7 bases are a match to TRBD1. From germline, CDR1 is SGHRS and CDR2 YFSETQ. The J segment lost 5 bases and the V segment lost 2 bases, leaving 3 bases of the junction unmatched. This CDR3 contains 13 residues.

This clone was found a few times. V and J are TRBV9 and TRBJ2-7; 7 positions match TRBD2. The V segment lost 4 bases and the J segment 3 bases; nucleotides outside the gene matches: 7. The CDR3 is 14 amino acids. CDR1 is SGDLS, CDR2 YYNGEE, per germline. In DNA, the CDR3 is TGTGCCAGCAGCCCGAGCGGGACCATCTACGAGCAGTACTTC. Translating it yields CASSPSGTIYEQYF.

This clone was picked up a small number of times. The chain joins TRBV29-1 to TRBJ1-2, with a weak D call TRBD1 (5 bases). CDR3 size: 12 residues. Germline V gives CDR1 SQVTM, CDR2 ANQGSEA. Trimming left V 3 bases short and J 6 bases short, with 11 bases between. The CDR3 sequence: CSVDRQGHGYTF. The DNA of the CDR3 is TGCAGCGTTGACCGTCAGGGTCATGGCTACACCTTC. The full variable domain, rest sourced from reference TRBV29-1 and TRBJ1-2, is SAVISQKPSRDICQRGTSLTIQCQVDSQVTMMFWYRQQPGQSLTLIATANQGSEATYESGFVIDKFPISRPNLTFSTLTVSNMSPEDSSIYLCSVDRQGHGYTFGSGTRLTVV.

J is TRBJ2-2 and V is TRBV5-6; TRBD2 might be the D (5 bases). This CDR3 has 15 amino acids. Germline V lookup: CDR1 SGHDT, CDR2 YYEEEE. V shed 3 bases and J shed 1 base, with 10 bases lying between them. The CDR3 is CASSSVAQNTGELFF. The CDR3 DNA follows: TGTGCCAGCAGCTCGGTAGCGCAGAACACCGGGGAGCTGTTTTTT.

This clone turned up a few times. V and J are TRBV5-1 and TRBJ2-4; D is undetermined. Germline lookup yields CDR1 SGHRS and CDR2 YFSETQ. Trimming took off 0 bases at V and 9 bases at J, with 16 bases between the two ends. This CDR3 contains 15 residues. CDR3 sequence (DNA): TGCGCCAGCAGCTTGGAACTACCTAAAGGAACCATTCAGTACTTC. Amino acids: CASSLELPKGTIQYF.

The rearrangement joins TRBV6-6 to TRBJ2-7; 7 bases match TRBD1. Per the germline V gene, CDR1 is MNHNY and CDR2 is SVGAGI (reference sequence). The CDR3 is 14 residues long. Trimming took 6 bases from V and 6 from J; bases not matched to a gene: 11. The DNA for the CDR3 is TGTGCCAGCAGGACAGGGAATTTAATAGGCGAGCAGTACTTC. As protein: CASRTGNLIGEQYF.

A remark on this clone: Within the sample, other DNA sequences also encode this same CDR3. The chain recombines TRBV28 with TRBJ1-1; 7 bases are shared with TRBD1. The CDR3 covers 14 residues. With V trimmed by 5 bases and J by 0 bases, 3 bases remained unmatched. Per germline, CDR1 MDHEN and CDR2 SYDVKM. The CDR3 here is CASSRGQVNTEAFF. CDR3 DNA sequence: TGTGCCAGCAGTCGAGGACAGGTGAACACTGAAGCTTTCTTT.

The chain combines TRBV18 with TRBJ1-1; TRBD1 matches 9 bases. The CDR3 length is 13 residues. V gave up 3 bases and J gave up 10 bases; unmatched junction bases: 6. Per germline, CDR1 KGHSH and CDR2 LQKENI. The CDR3 DNA sequence: TGTGCCAGCTCACCGGGACAGGGAGATGTAGCTTTCTTT. Translated: CASSPGQGDVAFF.

The chain joins TRBV18 to TRBJ1-1, with 11 nucleotides matching TRBD1. Germline CDR1 KGHSH, CDR2 LQKENI. The CDR3 covers 15 residues. V lost 6 bases and J lost 2; bases outside the gene matches: 5. As DNA, the CDR3 is TGTGCCAGCTCCAAGGGACAGGGGGATAACACTGAAGCTTTCTTT. Its translation is CASSKGQGDNTEAFF.

This clone was observed a handful of times. The germline gene is not matched at one end of the junction; a read error may be the cause. The chain recombines TRBV11-2 with TRBJ2-1; 16 bases fit TRBD2. The length of the CDR3 is 19 residues. Germline V gives CDR1 SGHAT, CDR2 FQNNGV. This chain's CDR3 is CASSPWGLAGGPSNNEQFF. CDR3 sequence (DNA): TGTGCCAGCAGCCCTTGGGGACTAGCGGGAGGGCCCTCCAACAATGAGCAGTTCTTC.

This chain uses TRBV12-5 with TRBJ2-5; TRBD1 is a possible D gene (5 bases). This CDR3 comprises 15 residues. Germline V gene lookup returns CDR1 LGHNT and CDR2 FRNRAP. V shed 3 bases and J shed 3 bases, with 14 bases lying between them. CDR3 residues: CASGLRQGGEETQYF. CDR3 in DNA: TGTGCTAGTGGTTTACGGCAGGGTGGGGAAGAGACCCAGTACTTC.

This sequence joins TRBV7-9 and TRBJ1-5, with a weak D call TRBD1 (6 bases). CDR3 length: 14 amino acids. Trimming took off 5 bases at V and 5 bases at J, with 13 bases between the two ends. From germline, CDR1 is SEHNR and CDR2 FQNEAQ (reference sequence). The CDR3 sequence is CASSVTGNDQPQHF. CDR3 sequence (DNA): TGTGCCAGCAGCGTCACAGGGAATGATCAGCCCCAGCATTTT.

In its sample, this clone was seen once. The rearrangement uses TRBV15 and TRBJ1-5; weak D call: TRBD1 (6 bases). The germline V gene has CDR1 LNHNV and CDR2 YYDKDF (reference sequence). Between the trimmed V and J ends, which lost 9 bases and 0 bases, there was a span of 21 bases. This CDR3 has 17 amino acids. This chain's CDR3 is CATASRTDTNSNQPQHF. The CDR3 DNA reads TGTGCCACTGCCTCGAGGACAGATACTAATAGCAATCAGCCCCAGCATTTT.

The CDR3 is CASSPPGLTVTGELFF. The CDR3 coding sequence is TGTGCCAGCAGCCCGCCGGGACTAACGGTCACCGGGGAGCTGTTTTTT. The chain joins TRBV7-6 to TRBJ2-2; 7 positions match TRBD2. V dropped 5 bases and J dropped 4; count of bases not matched to a gene: 10. The CDR3 sequence is 16 residues long. Germline V gene data show CDR1 as SGHVS and CDR2 as FNYEAQ. The complete variable domain, with remaining parts taken from reference TRBV7-6 and TRBJ2-2, reads GAGVSQSPRYKVTKRGQDVALRCDPISGHVSLYWYRQALGQGPEFLTYFNYEAQQDKSGLPNDRFSAERPEGSISTLTIQRTEQRDSAMYRCASSPPGLTVTGELFFGEGSRLTVL.

This clone was picked up a small number of times. The CDR3 region is CASSHGQGRSYEQYF. The DNA for the CDR3 is TGTGCCAGCAGCCATGGACAGGGGAGATCGTACGAGCAGTACTTC. This chain uses TRBV9 with TRBJ2-7; 9 bases map to TRBD1. The V gene's germline CDR1 is SGDLS and CDR2 YYNGEE. This CDR3 has 15 amino acids. J was trimmed by 4 bases and V by 4 bases; bases with no gene match: 9.

The chain joins TRBV5-1 to TRBJ2-5; D possibly corresponds to TRBD1 (5 bases). CDR3 size: 15 residues. With 1 base removed from V and 3 bases from J, the gap between germline ends came to 13 bases. The V gene's germline CDR1 is SGHRS and CDR2 YFSETQ. DNA for the CDR3: TGCGCCAGCAGCTTGTTGGGGCTACAGGAAGAGACCCAGTACTTC. Translated: CASSLLGLQEETQYF. Filled out from reference TRBV5-1 and TRBJ2-5, the complete variable domain reads KAGVTQTPRYLIKTRGQQVTLSCSPISGHRSVSWYQQTPGQGLQFLFEYFSETQRNKGNFPGRFSGRQFSNSRSEMNVSTLELGDSALYLCASSLLGLQEETQYFGPGTRLLVL.

This clone was recorded a few times. The chain uses TRBV18 and TRBJ2-6; the match to TRBD1 covers 8 bases. V lost 0 bases and J lost 5; bases outside the gene matches: 15. CDR1 KGHSH and CDR2 LQKENI come from the germline V gene. The CDR3 has 20 amino acids. DNA for the CDR3: TGTGCCAGCTCACCACCGAGGGGGACAGGAGCCTCCCTCTGGGCCAACGTCCTGACTTTC. This codes for CASSPPRGTGASLWANVLTF.

The chain recombines TRBV29-1 with TRBJ2-3, with D possibly TRBD2 on 6 matching bases. In germline, CDR1 is SQVTM, CDR2 ANQGSEA. V lost 6 bases and J 4 bases, leaving 14 bases between the germline ends. The CDR3 totals 13 residues. The CDR3 DNA follows: TGCAGCGTGACTAGTCAAAACCCAGATACGCAGTATTTT. Residues: CSVTSQNPDTQYF.

This chain uses TRBV5-4 with TRBJ2-1; TRBD2 matches 7 bases. CDR3 length: 14 amino acids. Germline trimming cut 4 bases from V and 6 bases from J; bases unmatched to any gene: 7. Per germline, CDR1 SGHNT and CDR2 YYREEE (reference sequence). This CDR3 is CASSPFGGINEQFF. The CDR3 bases are TGTGCCAGCAGCCCCTTCGGGGGGATCAATGAGCAGTTCTTC.

This clone has more than one count but fewer than ten. The chain combines TRBV11-2 with TRBJ2-7; D not resolved. Per the germline V gene, CDR1 is SGHAT and CDR2 is FQNNGV. The CDR3 contains 13 residues. V was pared by 4 bases and J by 5 bases, with 12 bases between. The CDR3 bases are TGTGCCAGCAGCTGGCAGATATTCGACGAGCAGTACTTC. Translating gives CASSWQIFDEQYF.

This clone was seen a handful of times. The chain has TRBV18 and TRBJ1-1, with D possibly matching TRBD1 (5 bases). Germline V gene sequence: CDR1 KGHSH, CDR2 LQKENI. The CDR3 consists of 12 residues. Trimming took off 3 bases at V and 10 bases at J, with 12 bases between the two ends. CDR3 region: CASSPTGGGAFF. The CDR3 nucleotides read TGTGCCAGCTCACCGACCGGCGGGGGAGCTTTCTTT.

The DNA for the CDR3 is TGTGCCAGCAGGCCGGGGGGCACAGATACGCAGTATTTT. This codes for CASRPGGTDTQYF. The rearrangement joins TRBV6-5 to TRBJ2-3; D possibly corresponds to TRBD2 (6 bases). The CDR3 length is 13 residues. Germline assignment: CDR1 MNHEY and CDR2 SVGAGI. V was cut by 6 bases and J by 1 base, with 8 bases left in between.

CDR3 nucleotides: TGTGCCAGCAGCCTAGGGGACAGTATGAACACTGAAGCTTTCTTT. It translates to CASSLGDSMNTEAFF. This chain links TRBV7-9 with TRBJ1-1, with 7 positions matching TRBD1. The CDR3 runs 15 residues. Germline-derived CDR1 and CDR2 are SEHNR and FQNEAQ (reference sequence). V trimming: 5 bases; J trimming: 0 bases; junction bases outside the gene matches: 6.